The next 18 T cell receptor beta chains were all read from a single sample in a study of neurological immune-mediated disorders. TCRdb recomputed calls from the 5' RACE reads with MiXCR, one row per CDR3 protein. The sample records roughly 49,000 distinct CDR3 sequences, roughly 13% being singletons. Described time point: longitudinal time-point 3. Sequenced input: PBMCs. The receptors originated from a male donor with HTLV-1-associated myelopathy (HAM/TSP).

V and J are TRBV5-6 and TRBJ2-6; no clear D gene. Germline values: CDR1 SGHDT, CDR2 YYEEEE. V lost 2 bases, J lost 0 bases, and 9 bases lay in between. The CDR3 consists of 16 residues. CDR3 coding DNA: TGTGCCAGCAGCTTCGCTTCAATCTCTGGGGCCAACGTCCTGACTTTC. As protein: CASSFASISGANVLTF.

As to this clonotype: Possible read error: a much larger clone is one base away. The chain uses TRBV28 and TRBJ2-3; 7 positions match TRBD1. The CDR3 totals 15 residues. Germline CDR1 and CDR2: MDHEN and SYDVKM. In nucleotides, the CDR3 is TGTTCCAGCAGTTCGCCGGGACAGAGCACAGATACGCAGTATTTT. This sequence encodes CSSSSPGQSTDTQYF. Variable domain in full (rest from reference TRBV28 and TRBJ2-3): DVKVTQSSRYLVKRTGEKVFLECVQDMDHENMFWYRQDPGLGLRLIYFSYDVKMKEKGDIPEGYSVSREKKERFSLILESASTNQTSMYLCSSSSPGQSTDTQYFGPGTRLTVL.

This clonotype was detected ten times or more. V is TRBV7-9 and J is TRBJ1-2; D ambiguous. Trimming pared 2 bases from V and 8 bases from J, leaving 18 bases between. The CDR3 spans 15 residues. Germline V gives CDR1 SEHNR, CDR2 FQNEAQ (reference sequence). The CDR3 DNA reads TGTGCCAGCAGCTTATCCGGGAGAGACTCCAGGGGCTACACCTTC. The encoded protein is CASSLSGRDSRGYTF.

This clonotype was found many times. The CDR3 loop is CAISDLAGGYEQYF. The CDR3, as DNA: TGTGCCATCAGTGACCTAGCGGGGGGTTATGAGCAGTACTTC. The gene calls are TRBV10-3 and TRBJ2-7; TRBD2 agrees at 11 bases. The V gene's germline CDR1 is ENHRY and CDR2 SYGVKD. The V and J ends lost 3 bases and 7 bases, in that order; junction bases with no gene match: 5. CDR3 length: 14 amino acids.

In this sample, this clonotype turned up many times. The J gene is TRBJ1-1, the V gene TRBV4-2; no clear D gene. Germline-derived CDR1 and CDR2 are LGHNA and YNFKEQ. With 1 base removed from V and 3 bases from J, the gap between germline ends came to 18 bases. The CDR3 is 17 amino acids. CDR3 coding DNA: TGTGCCAGCAGCCAAGGGGCTGGCGCCGCCGCCCACACTGAAGCTTTCTTT. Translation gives CASSQGAGAAAHTEAFF.

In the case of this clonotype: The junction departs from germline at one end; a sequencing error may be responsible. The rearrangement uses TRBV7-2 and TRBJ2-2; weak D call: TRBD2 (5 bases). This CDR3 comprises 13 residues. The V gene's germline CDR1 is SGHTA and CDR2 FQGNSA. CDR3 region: CASNSPNTGEMFF. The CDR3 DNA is TGTGCCAGCAACTCTCCTAACACCGGGGAGATGTTTTTT.

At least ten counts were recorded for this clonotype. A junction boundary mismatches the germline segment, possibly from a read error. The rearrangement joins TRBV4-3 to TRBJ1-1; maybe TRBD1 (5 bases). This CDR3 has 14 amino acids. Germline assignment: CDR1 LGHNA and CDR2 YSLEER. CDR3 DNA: TGCGCCAGCAGCCAAGATCAGAGGGGTAGGGAAGCTTCCTTT. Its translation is CASSQDQRGREASF.

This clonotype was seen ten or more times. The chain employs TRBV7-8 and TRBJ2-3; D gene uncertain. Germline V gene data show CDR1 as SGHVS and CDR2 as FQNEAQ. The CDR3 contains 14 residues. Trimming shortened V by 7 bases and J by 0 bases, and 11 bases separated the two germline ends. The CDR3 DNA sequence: TGTGCCAGCAAGAAGGGCCCTAGCACAGATACGCAGTATTTT. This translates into CASKKGPSTDTQYF.

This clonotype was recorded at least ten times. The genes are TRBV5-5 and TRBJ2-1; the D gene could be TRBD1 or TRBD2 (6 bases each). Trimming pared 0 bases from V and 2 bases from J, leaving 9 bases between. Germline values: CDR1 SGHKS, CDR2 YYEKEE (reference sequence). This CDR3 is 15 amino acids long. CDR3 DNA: TGTGCCAGCAGCTTGGTGGGGGGCCCCTACAATGAGCAGTTCTTC. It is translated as CASSLVGGPYNEQFF. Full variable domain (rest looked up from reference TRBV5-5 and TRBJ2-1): DAGVTQSPTHLIKTRGQQVTLRCSPISGHKSVSWYQQVLGQGPQFIFQYYEKEERGRGNFPDRFSARQFPNYSSELNVNALLLGDSALYLCASSLVGGPYNEQFFGPGTRLTVL.

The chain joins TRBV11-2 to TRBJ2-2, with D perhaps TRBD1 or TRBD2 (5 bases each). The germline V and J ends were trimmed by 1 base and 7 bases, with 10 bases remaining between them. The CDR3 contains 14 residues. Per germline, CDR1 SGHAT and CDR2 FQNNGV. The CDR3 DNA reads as TGTGCCAGCAGCTTAGGGCAGGGAGTCGGGGAGCTGTTTTTT. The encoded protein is CASSLGQGVGELFF.

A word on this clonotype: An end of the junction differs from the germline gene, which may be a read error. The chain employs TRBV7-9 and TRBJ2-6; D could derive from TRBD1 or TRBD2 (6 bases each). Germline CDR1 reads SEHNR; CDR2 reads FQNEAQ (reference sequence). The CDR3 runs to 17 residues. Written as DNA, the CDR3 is TGTGCCAGCAGCTCAACAGGGACTCCCTCTGAGGCCAACGTACTGACTTTC. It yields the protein CASSSTGTPSEANVLTF. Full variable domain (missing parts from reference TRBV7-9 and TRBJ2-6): DTGVSQNPRHKITKRGQNVTFRCDPISEHNRLYWYRQTLGQGPEFLTYFQNEAQLEKSRLLSDRFSAERPKGSFSTLEIQRTEQGDSAMYLCASSSTGTPSEANVLTFGAGSRLTVL.

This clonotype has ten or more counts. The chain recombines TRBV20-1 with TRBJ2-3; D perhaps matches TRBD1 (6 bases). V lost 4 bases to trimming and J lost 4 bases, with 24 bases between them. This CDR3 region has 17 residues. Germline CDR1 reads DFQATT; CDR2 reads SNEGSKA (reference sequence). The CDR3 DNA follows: TGCAGTGCTACCTCAACGGAGATCCAGGGGCTCGCAGATACGCAGTATTTT. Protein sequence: CSATSTEIQGLADTQYF.

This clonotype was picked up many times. The CDR3 spells CAIWETGNEQFF. CDR3 coding DNA: TGTGCCATTTGGGAAACTGGCAATGAGCAGTTCTTC. This sequence joins TRBV10-3 and TRBJ2-1, with D hard to call. The germline V gene encodes CDR1 ENHRY and CDR2 SYGVKD. This CDR3 has 12 residues. V lost 9 bases and J 6 bases, leaving 12 bases between the germline ends.

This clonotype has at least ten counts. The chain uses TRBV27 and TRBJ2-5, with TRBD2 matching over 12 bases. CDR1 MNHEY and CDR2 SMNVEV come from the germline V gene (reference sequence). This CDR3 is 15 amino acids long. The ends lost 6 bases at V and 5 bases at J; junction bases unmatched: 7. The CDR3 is CASRPLAGGRETQYF. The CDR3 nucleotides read TGTGCCAGCAGGCCTCTAGCGGGGGGGCGGGAGACCCAGTACTTC.

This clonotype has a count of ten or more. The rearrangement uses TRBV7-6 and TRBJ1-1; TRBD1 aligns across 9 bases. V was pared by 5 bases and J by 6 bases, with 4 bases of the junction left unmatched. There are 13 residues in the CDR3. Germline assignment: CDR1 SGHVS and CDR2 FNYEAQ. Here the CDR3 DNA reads TGTGCCAGCAGCGCCGGGGACAGGGCTGAAGCTTTCTTT. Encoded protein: CASSAGDRAEAFF.

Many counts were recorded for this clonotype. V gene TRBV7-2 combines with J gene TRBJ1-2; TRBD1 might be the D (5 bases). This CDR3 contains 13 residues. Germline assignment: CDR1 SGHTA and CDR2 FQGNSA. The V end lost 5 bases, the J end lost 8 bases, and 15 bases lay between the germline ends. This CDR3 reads CASSPRWGGGYTF. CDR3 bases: TGTGCCAGCAGCCCGCGTTGGGGCGGGGGCTACACCTTC.

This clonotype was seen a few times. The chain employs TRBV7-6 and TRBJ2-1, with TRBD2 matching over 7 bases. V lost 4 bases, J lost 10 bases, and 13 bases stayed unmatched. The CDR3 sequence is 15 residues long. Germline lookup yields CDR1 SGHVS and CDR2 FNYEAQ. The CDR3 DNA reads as TGTGCCAGCAGCTCGTCCGGGACTACAACTGGGGAGCAGTTCTTC. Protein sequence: CASSSSGTTTGEQFF.

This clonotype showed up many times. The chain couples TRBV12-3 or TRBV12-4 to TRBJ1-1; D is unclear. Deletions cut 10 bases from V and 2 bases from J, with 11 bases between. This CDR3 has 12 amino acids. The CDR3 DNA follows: TGTGCCACCCTGGGTTTCAACACTGAAGCTTTCTTT. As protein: CATLGFNTEAFF.